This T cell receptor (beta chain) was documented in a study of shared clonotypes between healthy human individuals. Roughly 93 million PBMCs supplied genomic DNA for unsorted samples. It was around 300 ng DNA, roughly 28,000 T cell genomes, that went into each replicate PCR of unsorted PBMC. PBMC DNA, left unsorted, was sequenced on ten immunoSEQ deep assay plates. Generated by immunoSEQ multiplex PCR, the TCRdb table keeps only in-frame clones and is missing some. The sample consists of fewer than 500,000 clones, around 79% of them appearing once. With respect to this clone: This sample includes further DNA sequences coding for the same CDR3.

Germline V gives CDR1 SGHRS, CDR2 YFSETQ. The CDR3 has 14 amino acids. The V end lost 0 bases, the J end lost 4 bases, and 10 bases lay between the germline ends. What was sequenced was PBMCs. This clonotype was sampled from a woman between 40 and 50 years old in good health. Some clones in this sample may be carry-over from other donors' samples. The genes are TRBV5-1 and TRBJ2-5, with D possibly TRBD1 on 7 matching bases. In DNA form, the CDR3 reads TGCGCCAGCAGCTTGGACAGGGGAGGAGAGACCCAGTACTTC. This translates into CASSLDRGGETQYF.